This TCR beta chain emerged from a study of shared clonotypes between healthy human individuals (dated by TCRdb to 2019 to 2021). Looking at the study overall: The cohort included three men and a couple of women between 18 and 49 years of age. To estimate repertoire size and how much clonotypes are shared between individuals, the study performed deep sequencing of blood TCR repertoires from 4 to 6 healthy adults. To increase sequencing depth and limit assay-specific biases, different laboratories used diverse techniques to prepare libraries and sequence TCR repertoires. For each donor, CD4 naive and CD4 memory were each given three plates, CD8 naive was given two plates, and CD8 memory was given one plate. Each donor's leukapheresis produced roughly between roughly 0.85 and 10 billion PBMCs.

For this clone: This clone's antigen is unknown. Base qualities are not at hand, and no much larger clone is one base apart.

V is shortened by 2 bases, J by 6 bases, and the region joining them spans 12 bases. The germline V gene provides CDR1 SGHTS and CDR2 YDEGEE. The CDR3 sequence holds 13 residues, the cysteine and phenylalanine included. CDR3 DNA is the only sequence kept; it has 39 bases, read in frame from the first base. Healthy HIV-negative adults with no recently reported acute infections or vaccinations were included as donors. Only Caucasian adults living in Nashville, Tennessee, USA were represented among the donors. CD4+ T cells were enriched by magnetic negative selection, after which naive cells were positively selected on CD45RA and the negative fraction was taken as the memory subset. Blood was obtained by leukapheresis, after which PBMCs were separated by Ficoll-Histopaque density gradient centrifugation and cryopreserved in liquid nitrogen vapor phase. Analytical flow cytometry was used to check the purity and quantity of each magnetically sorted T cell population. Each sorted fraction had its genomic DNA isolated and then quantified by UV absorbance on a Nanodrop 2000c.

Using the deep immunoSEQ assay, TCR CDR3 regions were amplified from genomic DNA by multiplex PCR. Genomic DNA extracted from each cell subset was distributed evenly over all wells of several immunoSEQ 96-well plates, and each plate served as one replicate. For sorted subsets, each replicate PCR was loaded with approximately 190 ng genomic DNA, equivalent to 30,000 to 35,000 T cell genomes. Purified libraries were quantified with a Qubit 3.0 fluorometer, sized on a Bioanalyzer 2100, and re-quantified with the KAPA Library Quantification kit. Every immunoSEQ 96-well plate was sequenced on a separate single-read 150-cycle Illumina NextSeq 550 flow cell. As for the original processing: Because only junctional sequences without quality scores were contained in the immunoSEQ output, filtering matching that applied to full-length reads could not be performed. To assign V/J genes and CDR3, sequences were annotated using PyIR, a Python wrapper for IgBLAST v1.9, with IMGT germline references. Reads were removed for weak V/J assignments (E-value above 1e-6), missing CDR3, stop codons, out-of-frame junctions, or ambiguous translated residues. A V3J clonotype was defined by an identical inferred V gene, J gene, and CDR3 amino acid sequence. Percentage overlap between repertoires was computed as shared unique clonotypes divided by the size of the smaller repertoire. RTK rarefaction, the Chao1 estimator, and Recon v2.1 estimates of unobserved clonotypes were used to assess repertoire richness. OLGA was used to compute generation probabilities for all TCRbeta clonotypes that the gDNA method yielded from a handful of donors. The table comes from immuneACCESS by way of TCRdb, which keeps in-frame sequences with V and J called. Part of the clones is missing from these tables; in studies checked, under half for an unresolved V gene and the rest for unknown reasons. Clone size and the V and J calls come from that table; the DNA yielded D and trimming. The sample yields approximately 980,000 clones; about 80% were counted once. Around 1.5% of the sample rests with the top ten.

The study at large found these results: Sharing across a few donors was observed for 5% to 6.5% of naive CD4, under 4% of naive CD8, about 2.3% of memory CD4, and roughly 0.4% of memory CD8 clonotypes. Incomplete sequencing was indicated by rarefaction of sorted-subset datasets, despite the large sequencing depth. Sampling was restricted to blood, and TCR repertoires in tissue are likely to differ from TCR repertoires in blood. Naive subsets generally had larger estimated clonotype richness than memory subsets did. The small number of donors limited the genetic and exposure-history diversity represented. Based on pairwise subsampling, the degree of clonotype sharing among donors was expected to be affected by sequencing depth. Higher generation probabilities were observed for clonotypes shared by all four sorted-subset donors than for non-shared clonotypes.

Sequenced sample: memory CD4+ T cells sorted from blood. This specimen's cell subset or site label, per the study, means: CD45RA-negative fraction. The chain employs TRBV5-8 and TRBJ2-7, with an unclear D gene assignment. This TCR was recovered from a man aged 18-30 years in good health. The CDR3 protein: CASSLRSPGEQYF. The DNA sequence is TGTGCCAGCAGCTTACGTTCTCCGGGCGAGCAGTACTTC.